The text below deals with one T cell receptor (beta chain). The record originates from a study of blood T cell repertoires in COVID-19. Clones were sequenced by immunoSEQ multiplex PCR, and TCRdb holds only the in-frame ones, with some missing. The data contain 150,000 to 200,000 clones, roughly 80% of them seen just once; the ten biggest clones take up around 15%. The age range of participants was 18 to 89 years, with residence in fewer than 25 US areas. Recovered participants had two consecutive negative NP/OP PCR tests, healthcare professional clearance, or symptom resolution. This CDR3 spans 15 amino acids. Per germline, CDR1 LGHDT and CDR2 YNNKEL (reference sequence). Trimming removed 2 bases from V and 12 bases from J; junction bases left unmatched: 7.

Sequencing was performed on PBMCs or T cells enriched from blood (not recorded which). This TCR was sampled from a woman in her fifties or sixties who had recovered from COVID-19. The chain employs TRBV3-1 (or the pseudogene TRBV3-2) and TRBJ2-1; 13 bases map to TRBD2. CDR3 protein: CASSQLRTSGSGQFF. The CDR3 DNA is TGTGCCAGCAGCCAATTAAGGACTAGCGGGAGCGGGCAGTTCTTC.